This T cell receptor (beta chain) is drawn from a study of blood T cell repertoires in COVID-19 (dated by TCRdb to the early 2020s). About the study as a whole: The collaborator samples originated in the United States, Italy and Spain and spanned the acute and convalescent phases of COVID-19. The prospective study material was composed of cDNA or gDNA derived from T cells, B-cell-depleted T cells, or PBMCs. Deeply sampled blood TCRbeta repertoires from subjects exposed to, actively infected with, or recovered from COVID-19 were included in the dataset. The repertoires were released in a freely available public database intended as a resource for research on the immune response to SARS-CoV-2. The samples were drawn from the first 160 participants of the ongoing ImmuneRACE study and from 1,254 subjects provided by 6 global collaborators. Nearly every sample came with metadata listing a de-identified subject ID, COVID-19 status, age in years and sex. Where available, HLA class I and class II types were taken from metadata supplied by the sample provider and were not determined by assay-based typing.

TCRbeta CDR3 regions were amplified from genomic DNA using the immunoSEQ Assay, a bias-controlled multiplex PCR. In the source study's methods: The number of nucleated cells in each sample was estimated from the amplification of reference gene primers within the assay. To quantify the absolute abundance of each unique TCRbeta CDR3 rearrangement, sequence reads were collapsed and filtered. For each sample, productive Simpson clonality was calculated as the square root of Simpson's diversity index across productive rearrangements. Held by TCRdb, this immuneACCESS table contains in-frame sequences only and omits some clones. Under half of the omission traces to an unresolved V gene where checked; the cause of the rest is unknown. V, J and clone size are those of that table, while D and trimming were read from the DNA. Counted in this sample were some 48,000 clones; under 90% of them appeared once. Jointly, the top ten make up about 2.5% of the sample.

Study-wide findings and limitations: How much clinical and demographic metadata was included differed by source and by participant, and the metadata was provided uncurated.

CDR1 and CDR2 (MNHEY, SVGAGI) derive from the germline V gene. V trim: 5 bases; J trim: 8 bases; unmatched bases: 6. The CDR3 holds 14 amino acids from the cysteine to the phenylalanine. Only the CDR3 DNA is retained, 42 bases long and in frame from the first base. In this sample, this clone turned up a few times. Its cognate antigen has yet to be identified. Per-base qualities were not stored, and no clone one base away is much larger. At one collaborating source in Seattle, patients were enrolled during active infection and were followed longitudinally through the course of disease. Each collaborating institution followed its own protocols to collect whole blood in K2EDTA tubes. For TCRbeta analysis, collaborator samples were shipped as frozen whole blood, as isolated PBMCs, or as DNA extracted from either sample type.

The sequence is built from TRBV6-5 and TRBJ1-5, with TRBD1 identical over 10 junction bases. Sequencing used peripheral blood. The TCR was taken from a woman of 80 years or more with COVID-19, enrolled during active disease. The CDR3 sequence is CASSPGQGVKPQHF. The nucleotide sequence is given as TGTGCCAGCAGTCCCGGACAGGGGGTGAAGCCCCAGCATTTT.